A single sample gave rise to the 6 T cell receptor beta chains below, sequenced in a study of T cells in Graves' hyperthyroidism and ophthalmopathy. Regions amplified from RNA transcripts were the TCR beta CDR3 regions. First-round RT-PCR targeting the TCR CDR3 was performed with the HTBI primer set. TCRdb recomputed calls from the multiplex PCR reads with MiXCR, one row per CDR3 protein. The repertoire includes some 180,000 distinct CDR3 sequences, over 15% of them detected once, and 25% to 35% sits in the top ten. Sample: blood. The receptor set was obtained from a woman aged 45-59 years with Graves' hyperthyroidism.

Many counts were recorded for this clonotype. The gene calls are TRBV7-3 and TRBJ1-1; unclear D gene. The CDR3 is 16 amino acids. The germline V and J ends were trimmed by 5 bases and 5 bases, with 21 bases remaining between them. Germline CDR1 and CDR2: SGHTA and FQGTGA. The CDR3 spells CASSNDPSGLWTEAFF. In DNA, the CDR3 is TGTGCCAGCAGCAACGATCCGAGCGGTCTGTGGACTGAAGCTTTCTTT.

This clonotype was picked up many times. CDR3 in DNA: TGTGCCAGTCGTGGGACAGCGAACACTGAAGCTTTCTTT. Translated: CASRGTANTEAFF. The chain is built from TRBV19 and TRBJ1-1; 7 bases agree with TRBD1. V shed 8 bases, J shed 1 base, and the junction held 4 bases outside the gene matches. The CDR3 runs 13 residues. Germline CDR1 LNHDA, CDR2 SQIVND (reference sequence).

Many counts were recorded for this clonotype. This rearrangement joins TRBV20-1 to TRBJ2-7; TRBD1 aligns across 11 bases. V shed 4 bases and J 4 bases; nucleotides not matched to a gene: 6. The length of the CDR3 is 14 residues. Germline V lookup: CDR1 DFQATT, CDR2 SNEGSKA (reference sequence). CDR3 residues: CSAKGTGGKYEQYF. CDR3 nucleotide sequence: TGCAGTGCTAAAGGGACAGGGGGAAAGTACGAGCAGTACTTC.

This clonotype was observed at least ten times. The rearrangement uses TRBV6-2 or TRBV6-3 and TRBJ2-5; TRBD2 matches 9 bases. Looked up from germline, CDR1 is MNHEY and CDR2 is SVGEGT. The V segment lost 5 bases and the J segment 5 bases; nucleotides outside the gene matches: 12. This CDR3 contains 16 residues. Here the CDR3 reads CASSLDVLAGFETQYF. CDR3 sequence (DNA): TGTGCCAGCAGTCTGGATGTTCTAGCGGGGTTCGAGACCCAGTACTTC.

CDR3 region: CASSIGSGNQPQHF. Written as DNA, the CDR3 is TGTGCCAGTAGTATAGGATCGGGCAATCAGCCCCAGCATTTT. V usage is TRBV19 and J usage is TRBJ1-5; D remains unclear. Germline V gene lookup returns CDR1 LNHDA and CDR2 SQIVND (reference sequence). The CDR3 spans 14 residues. Trimming stripped 1 base from V and 2 bases from J, with 6 bases between.

This clonotype appeared many times. The chain links TRBV12-3 or TRBV12-4 to TRBJ2-3; D gene uncertain. Between the trimmed V and J ends, which lost 8 bases and 3 bases, there was a span of 18 bases. This CDR3 is built from 15 residues. The CDR3 sequence is CASGPRQYRTDTQYF. The DNA for the CDR3 is TGTGCCAGCGGACCCCGCCAGTATAGGACAGATACGCAGTATTTT.